The TCR beta chain described here comes from a study of monozygotic twins with inflammatory bowel disease. The CDR3 covers 15 residues. Each donor had 2.5 ml of blood drawn. TCRalpha along with TCRbeta cDNA was subjected to two nested PCRs lasting approximately 17 and 9 cycles. One entry per CDR3 protein, without DNA, is what TCRdb gives after re-calling the 5' RACE reads. The listing contains approximately 140,000 distinct CDR3 sequences. As concerns this clonotype: Its antigen is not identified.

Points from the study as a whole: Relative to healthy twins, IBD patients had fewer clonotypes in common with others, a gap that was especially apparent with disease activity.

The receptor was derived from a human donor with ulcerative colitis or Crohn's disease, or a healthy co-twin of an affected twin (not recorded which). The source material was blood. The gene calls are TRBV12-3 or TRBV12-4 and TRBJ2-7; with no DNA, the TCRdb D assignment of TRBD2 cannot be verified. CDR3 region: CASSLAGGLAPRQYF.